These T cell receptor beta chains were read from a single sample in a study of shared clonotypes between healthy human individuals. Clones were read by immunoSEQ multiplex PCR, and TCRdb kept only the in-frame ones, dropping some. The sample shows millions of clones, approximately 95% of them seen only once. Input material: naive CD4+ T cells from PBMCs. The receptors come from a man younger than 35 in good health. Some clones in this sample may be carry-over from other donors' samples. CDR3s include the opening cysteine and the closing phenylalanine or tryptophan. D genes are given only for firm matches. Some rows have no size entry. The others give once, few or many, or a class for an expanded clone.

. | . | TRBJ2-5 | 16 | TRBV6-5 | CASSYSLAQVAETQYF | TGTGCCAGCAGTTACTCATTGGCACAGGTCGCAGAGACCCAGTACTTC
. | . | TRBJ2-7 | 13 | TRBV10-3 | CAIKNRDMQEQYF | TGTGCCATCAAGAACCGGGACATGCAAGAGCAGTACTTC
. | . | TRBJ1-4 | 14 | TRBV18 | CASQSGERGEKLFF | TGTGCCAGCCAAAGCGGGGAGCGAGGTGAAAAACTGTTTTTT
. | TRBD1 | TRBJ2-7 | 17 | TRBV5-1 | CASSLLTGQGATYEQYF | TGCGCCAGCAGCTTGTTGACAGGACAGGGGGCAACGTACGAGCAGTACTTC
few | . | TRBJ1-2 | 15 | TRBV4-1 | CASSHAGTVGYGYTF | TGCGCCAGCAGCCACGCCGGGACCGTAGGCTATGGCTACACCTTC
. | . | TRBJ1-1 | 16 | TRBV7-7 | CASSSRPWGRGTEAFF | TGTGCCAGCAGCTCACGACCCTGGGGGCGCGGCACTGAAGCTTTCTTT
. | TRBD2 | TRBJ2-7 | 15 | TRBV5-1 | CASTSGLAGDYEQYF | TGCGCCAGCACCTCAGGACTAGCGGGAGACTACGAGCAGTACTTC
. | . | TRBJ2-1 | 13 | TRBV6-5 | CASSYGGGREQFF | TGTGCCAGCAGTTACGGAGGGGGCAGAGAGCAGTTCTTC
. | . | TRBJ1-5 | 13 | TRBV2 | CASIREGNQPQHF | TGTGCCAGCATCAGGGAGGGCAATCAGCCCCAGCATTTT
. | . | TRBJ1-2 | 14 | TRBV29-1 | CSVEGRGTNYGYTF | TGCAGCGTTGAAGGTAGAGGGACTAACTATGGCTACACCTTC
once | TRBD2 | TRBJ2-1 | 19 | TRBV7-8 | CASSLDPGLASRPYNEQFF | TGTGCCAGCAGTCTAGACCCGGGACTAGCGTCCCGGCCCTACAATGAGCAGTTCTTC
few | . | TRBJ1-5 | 15 | TRBV7-9 | CASSLANRWDQPQHF | TGTGCCAGCAGCTTAGCGAACAGATGGGATCAGCCCCAGCATTTT
. | . | TRBJ1-2 | 14 | TRBV27 | CASRLPGTVYGYTF | TGTGCCAGCAGACTCCCCGGGACCGTCTACGGCTACACCTTC
. | TRBD2 | TRBJ2-2 | 15 | TRBV5-6 | CASSGGRTNTGELFF | TGTGCCAGCTCCGGCGGGAGGACGAACACCGGGGAGCTGTTTTTT
. | . | TRBJ1-2 | 13 | TRBV5-1 | CASSPTVNYGYTF | TGCGCCAGCAGTCCCACAGTAAACTATGGCTACACCTTC
. | . | TRBJ2-3 | 15 | TRBV15 | CATRPTGSYTDTQYF | TGTGCCACCAGACCGACAGGTTCTTACACAGATACGCAGTATTTT
. | TRBD1 | TRBJ2-7 | 14 | TRBV5-6 | CASSPGTGNYEQYF | TGTGCCAGCAGCCCCGGGACAGGGAACTACGAGCAGTACTTC
. | . | TRBJ1-3 | 14 | TRBV7-9 | CASSSLQSGNTIYF | TGTGCCAGCAGCTCTCTACAGTCTGGAAACACCATATATTTT
. | TRBD1 | TRBJ2-3 | 16 | TRBV28 | CASSLSGQGLGDTQYF | TGTGCCAGCAGTTTATCGGGACAGGGCCTCGGAGATACGCAGTATTTT
few | . | TRBJ1-5 | 15 | TRBV2 | CASSERVVSNQPQHF | TGTGCCAGCAGTGAAAGGGTGGTAAGCAATCAGCCCCAGCATTTT
. | . | TRBJ2-7 | 12 | TRBV5-1 | CASSPSGPEQYF | TGCGCCAGCAGCCCCTCCGGTCCCGAGCAGTACTTC
. | TRBD2 | TRBJ2-7 | 15 | TRBV4-3 | CASSPDVLAVYEQYF | TGCGCCAGCAGCCCAGACGTACTAGCGGTCTACGAGCAGTACTTC
. | TRBD1 | TRBJ2-7 | 17 | TRBV5-1 | CASSFRSAGGSSYEQYF | TGCGCCAGCAGCTTTAGGTCGGCAGGGGGTAGTTCCTACGAGCAGTACTTC
. | . | TRBJ2-7 | 15 | TRBV21-1 | CASSSGTGSTYEQYF | TGTGCCAGCAGTTCCGGGACAGGGTCGACCTACGAGCAGTACTTC
. | TRBD2 | TRBJ2-3 | 17 | TRBV4-2 | CASSQASLSGSPDTQYF | TGTGCCAGCAGCCAAGCCTCCTTAAGCGGGAGCCCAGATACGCAGTATTTT
. | . | TRBJ2-4 | 16 | TRBV19 | CASSTLYGSQGNIQYF | TGTGCCAGTAGTACACTATACGGGTCCCAAGGGAACATTCAGTACTTC
. | TRBD2 | TRBJ2-3 | 16 | TRBV4-3 | CASSPGPGLAGYTQYF | TGCGCCAGCAGCCCCGGCCCTGGACTAGCGGGGTATACGCAGTATTTT
. | TRBD1 | TRBJ1-1 | 15 | TRBV14 | CASSRQGIMNTEAFF | TGTGCCAGCAGCCGACAGGGGATCATGAACACTGAAGCTTTCTTT
. | . | TRBJ1-1 | 17 | TRBV4-3 | CASSQDFEGGRGSEAFF | TGCGCCAGCAGCCAAGATTTTGAAGGGGGGCGAGGTTCTGAAGCTTTCTTT
. | . | TRBJ1-1 | 16 | TRBV4-1 | CASSQGRGGIATEAFF | TGCGCCAGCAGCCAAGGTCGGGGGGGGATTGCCACTGAAGCTTTCTTT
. | TRBD2 | TRBJ2-1 | 15 | TRBV4-1 | CASSQGGSGRGGKFF | TGCGCCAGCAGCCAAGGAGGTAGCGGGAGAGGGGGGAAGTTCTTC
. | TRBD2 | TRBJ2-2 | 17 | TRBV25-1 | CASTGSPGLAVSGELFF | TGTGCCAGCACCGGGTCCCCTGGACTAGCGGTATCCGGGGAGCTGTTTTTT
. | TRBD2 | TRBJ2-2 | 14 | TRBV5-1 | CASSSASGTGELFF | TGCGCCAGCAGCTCGGCTAGCGGCACCGGGGAGCTGTTTTTT
. | . | TRBJ2-2 | 14 | TRBV6-1 | CASRTDSNTGELFF | TGTGCCAGCCGGACGGACTCGAACACCGGGGAGCTGTTTTTT
. | . | TRBJ2-3 | 12 | TRBV11-2 | CASSSGGDTQYF | TGTGCCAGCAGCTCAGGGGGGGATACGCAGTATTTT
. | . | TRBJ1-1 | 16 | TRBV4-1 | CASSLGAGTLSTEAFF | TGCGCCAGCAGCCTGGGAGCCGGGACACTTAGCACTGAAGCTTTCTTT
. | . | TRBJ2-3 | 14 | TRBV15 | CATSLGPRTDTQYF | TGTGCCACCAGCCTGGGGCCGCGCACAGATACGCAGTATTTT
. | . | TRBJ1-2 | 14 | TRBV6-4 | CASSDSRLDYGYTF | TGTGCCAGCAGTGACTCCCGGCTCGACTATGGCTACACCTTC
. | . | TRBJ2-7 | 14 | TRBV18 | CASSREAGSYEQYF | TGTGCCAGCTCACGCGAGGCTGGCAGCTACGAGCAGTACTTC
. | . | TRBJ2-5 | 13 | TRBV18 | CASSPPSGRTQYF | TGTGCCAGCTCACCACCGAGCGGCAGGACCCAGTACTTC
. | . | TRBJ2-5 | 14 | TRBV21-1 | CASRPGLAKETQYF | TGTGCCAGCAGGCCCGGACTAGCCAAAGAGACCCAGTACTTC
. | TRBD2 | TRBJ2-5 | 15 | TRBV5-1 | CASSILAGSQETQYF | TGCGCCAGCAGCATCCTAGCGGGGTCCCAAGAGACCCAGTACTTC
. | . | TRBJ2-7 | 14 | TRBV5-8 | CASSLEGGLSEQYF | TGTGCCAGCAGCTTGGAGGGGGGGCTCTCCGAGCAGTACTTC
. | . | TRBJ2-7 | 13 | TRBV5-4 | CASSLVPGREQYF | TGTGCCAGCAGCTTGGTCCCAGGACGCGAGCAGTACTTC
. | TRBD2 | TRBJ2-7 | 14 | TRBV27 | CASSLLAGRYEQYF | TGTGCCAGCAGTTTATTAGCGGGAAGGTACGAGCAGTACTTC
. | . | TRBJ2-1 | 13 | TRBV5-1 | CASSFTTAAEQFF | TGCGCCAGCAGCTTTACTACAGCGGCTGAGCAGTTCTTC
. | . | TRBJ2-7 | 13 | TRBV27 | CASSLQGNYEQYF | TGTGCCAGCAGTTTACAGGGAAACTACGAGCAGTACTTC
. | . | TRBJ1-1 | 16 | TRBV2 | CASSEAGGSRKTEAFF | TGTGCCAGCAGTGAAGCGGGGGGGTCCAGAAAGACTGAAGCTTTCTTT
. | TRBD2 | TRBJ2-7 | 14 | TRBV5-1 | CASSLLAGRNEQYF | TGCGCCAGCAGCTTACTAGCGGGAAGGAACGAGCAGTACTTC
. | TRBD2 | TRBJ2-5 | 17 | TRBV19 | CASSMRVTSGSPETQYF | TGTGCCAGTAGTATGAGGGTGACTAGCGGGAGTCCCGAGACCCAGTACTTC
once | . | TRBJ2-2 | 14 | TRBV28 | CASRQTTNTGELFF | TGTGCCAGCAGACAGACGACTAACACCGGGGAGCTGTTTTTT
once | TRBD2 | TRBJ2-7 | 15 | TRBV18 | CASSPPGTSRREQYF | TGTGCCAGCTCACCGCCCGGGACTAGTCGGCGCGAGCAGTACTTC